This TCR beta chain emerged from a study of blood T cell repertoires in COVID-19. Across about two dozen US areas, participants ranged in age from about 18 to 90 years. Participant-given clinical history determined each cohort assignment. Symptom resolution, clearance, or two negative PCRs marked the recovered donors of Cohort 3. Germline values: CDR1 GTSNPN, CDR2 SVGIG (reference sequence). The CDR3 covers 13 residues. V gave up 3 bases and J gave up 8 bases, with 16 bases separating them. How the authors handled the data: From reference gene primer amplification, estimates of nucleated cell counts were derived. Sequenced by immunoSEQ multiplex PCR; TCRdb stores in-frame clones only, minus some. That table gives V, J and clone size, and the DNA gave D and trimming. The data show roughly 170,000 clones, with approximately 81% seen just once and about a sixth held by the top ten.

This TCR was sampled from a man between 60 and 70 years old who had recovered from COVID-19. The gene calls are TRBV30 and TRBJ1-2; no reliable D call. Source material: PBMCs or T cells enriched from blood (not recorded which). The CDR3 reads CAWRALGSGGYTF. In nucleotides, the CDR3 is TGTGCCTGGAGGGCCTTGGGGTCGGGAGGCTACACCTTC. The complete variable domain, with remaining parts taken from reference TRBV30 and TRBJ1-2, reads SQTIHQWPATLVQPVGSPLSLECTVEGTSNPNLYWYRQAAGRGLQLLFYSVGIGQISSEVPQNLSASRPQDRQFILSSKKLLLSDSGFYLCAWRALGSGGYTFGSGTRLTVV.